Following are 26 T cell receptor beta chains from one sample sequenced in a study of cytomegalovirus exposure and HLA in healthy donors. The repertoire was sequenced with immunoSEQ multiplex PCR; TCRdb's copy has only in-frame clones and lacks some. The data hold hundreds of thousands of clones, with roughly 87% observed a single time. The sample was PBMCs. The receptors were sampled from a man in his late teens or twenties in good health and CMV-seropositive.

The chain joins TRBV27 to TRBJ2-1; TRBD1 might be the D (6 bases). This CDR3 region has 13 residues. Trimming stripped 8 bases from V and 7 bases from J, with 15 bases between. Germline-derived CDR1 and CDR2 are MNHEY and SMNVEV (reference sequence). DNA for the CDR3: TGTGCCAGCGGAGAGGGGGTCGTGAATGAGCAGTTCTTC. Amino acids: CASGEGVVNEQFF.

CDR3 protein: CASSLGAGIEGYTF. The CDR3 DNA reads TGTGCCAGCAGCTTAGGGGCAGGGATTGAGGGCTACACCTTC. This chain links TRBV7-2 with TRBJ1-2; D might be TRBD1 (5 bases). Trimming stripped 1 base from V and 8 bases from J, with 14 bases between. The CDR3 runs 14 residues. Germline V gene lookup returns CDR1 SGHTA and CDR2 FQGNSA.

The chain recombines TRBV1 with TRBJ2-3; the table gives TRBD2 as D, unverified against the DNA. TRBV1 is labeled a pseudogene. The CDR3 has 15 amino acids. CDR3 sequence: CTSSPRKRRTDTQYF. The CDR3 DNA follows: TGCACCAGCAGCCCCCGGAAGCGGCGCACAGATACGCAGTATTTT.

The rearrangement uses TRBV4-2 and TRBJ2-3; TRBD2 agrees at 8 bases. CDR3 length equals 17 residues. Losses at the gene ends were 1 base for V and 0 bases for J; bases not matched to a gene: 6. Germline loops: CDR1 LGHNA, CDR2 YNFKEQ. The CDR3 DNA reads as TGTGCCAGCAGCCAAGTAGCGCTAGCGGGTAGCACAGATACGCAGTATTTT. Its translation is CASSQVALAGSTDTQYF.

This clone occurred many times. CDR3 loop: CASSEEGRTEAFF. In nucleotides, the CDR3 is TGTGCCAGCAGCGAGGAGGGCCGCACTGAAGCTTTCTTT. The chain has TRBV5-5 and TRBJ1-1; D is unclear. This CDR3 is 13 amino acids long. The V and J ends lost 4 bases and 4 bases respectively, with 11 bases between them. The germline gives CDR1 SGHKS, CDR2 YYEKEE (reference sequence).

In nucleotides, the CDR3 is TGTGCCAGCAGTTGGGACTTCACAGATACGCAGTATTTT. Translating it yields CASSWDFTDTQYF. The chain is built from TRBV6-5 and TRBJ2-3; perhaps TRBD2 as D (6 bases). The V end was cut by 4 bases, the J end by 2 bases, with 7 bases between. CDR1 is MNHEY, CDR2 SVGAGI, per germline. The CDR3 consists of 13 residues.

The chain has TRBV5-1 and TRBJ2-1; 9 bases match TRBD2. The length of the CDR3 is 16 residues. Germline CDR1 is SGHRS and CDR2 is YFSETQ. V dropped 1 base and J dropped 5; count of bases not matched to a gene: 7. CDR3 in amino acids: CASSLWRSGGNNEQFF. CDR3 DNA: TGCGCCAGCAGCTTGTGGCGGAGCGGGGGGAACAATGAGCAGTTCTTC.

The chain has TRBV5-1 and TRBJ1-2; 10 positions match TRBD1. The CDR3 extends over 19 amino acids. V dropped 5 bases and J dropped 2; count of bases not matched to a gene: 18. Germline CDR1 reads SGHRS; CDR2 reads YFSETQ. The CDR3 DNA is TGCGCCAGCAGACGCGATGGGACAGGGGTTGTTTTCGGGAACTATGGCTACACCTTC. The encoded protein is CASRRDGTGVVFGNYGYTF. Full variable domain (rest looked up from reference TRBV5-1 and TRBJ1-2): KAGVTQTPRYLIKTRGQQVTLSCSPISGHRSVSWYQQTPGQGLQFLFEYFSETQRNKGNFPGRFSGRQFSNSRSEMNVSTLELGDSALYLCASRRDGTGVVFGNYGYTFGSGTRLTVV.

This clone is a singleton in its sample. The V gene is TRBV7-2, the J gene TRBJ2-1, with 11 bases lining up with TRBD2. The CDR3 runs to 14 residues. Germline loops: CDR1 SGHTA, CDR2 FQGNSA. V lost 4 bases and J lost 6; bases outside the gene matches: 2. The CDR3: CASSYSGRANEQFF. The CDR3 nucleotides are TGTGCCAGCAGCTATAGCGGGAGGGCCAATGAGCAGTTCTTC.

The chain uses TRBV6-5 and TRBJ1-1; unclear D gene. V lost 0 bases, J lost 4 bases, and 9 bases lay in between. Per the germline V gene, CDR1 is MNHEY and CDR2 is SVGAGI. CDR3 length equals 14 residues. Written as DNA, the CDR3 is TGTGCCAGCAGTTACTCTTGGGCCGGCACTGAAGCTTTCTTT. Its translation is CASSYSWAGTEAFF.

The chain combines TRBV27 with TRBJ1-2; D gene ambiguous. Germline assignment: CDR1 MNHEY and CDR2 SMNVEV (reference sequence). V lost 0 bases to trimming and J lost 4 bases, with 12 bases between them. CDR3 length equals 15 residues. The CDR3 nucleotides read TGTGCCAGCAGTTTATCACACATTCGTCCCTATGGCTACACCTTC. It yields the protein CASSLSHIRPYGYTF.

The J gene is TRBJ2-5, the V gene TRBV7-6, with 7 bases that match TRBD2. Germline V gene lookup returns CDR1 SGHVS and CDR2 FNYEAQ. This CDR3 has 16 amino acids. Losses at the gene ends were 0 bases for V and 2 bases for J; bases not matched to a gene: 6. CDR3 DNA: TGTGCCAGCAGCTTAGCCCCTAGCGGAGTACAAGAGACCCAGTACTTC. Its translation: CASSLAPSGVQETQYF.

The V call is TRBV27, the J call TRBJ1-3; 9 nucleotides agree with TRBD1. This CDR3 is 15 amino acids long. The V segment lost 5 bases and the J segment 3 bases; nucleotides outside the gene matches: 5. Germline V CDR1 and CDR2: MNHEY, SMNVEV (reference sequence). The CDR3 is CASSITGGGGNTIYF. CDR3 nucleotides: TGTGCCAGCAGTATTACAGGGGGCGGTGGAAACACCATATATTTT.

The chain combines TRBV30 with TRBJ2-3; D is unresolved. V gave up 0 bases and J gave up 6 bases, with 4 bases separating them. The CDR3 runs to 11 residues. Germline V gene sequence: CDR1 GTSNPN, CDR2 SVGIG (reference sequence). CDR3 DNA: TGTGCCTGGAGTGTTTCCGATACGCAGTATTTT. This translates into CAWSVSDTQYF. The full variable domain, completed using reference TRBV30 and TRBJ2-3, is SQTIHQWPATLVQPVGSPLSLECTVEGTSNPNLYWYRQAAGRGLQLLFYSVGIGQISSEVPQNLSASRPQDRQFILSSKKLLLSDSGFYLCAWSVSDTQYFGPGTRLTVL.

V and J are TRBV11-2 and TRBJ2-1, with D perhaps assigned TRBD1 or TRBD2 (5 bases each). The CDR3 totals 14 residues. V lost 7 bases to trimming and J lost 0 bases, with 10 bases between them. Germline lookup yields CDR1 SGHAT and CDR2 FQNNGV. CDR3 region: CASNSGPSYNEQFF. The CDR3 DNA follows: TGTGCCAGCAATTCGGGACCCTCCTACAATGAGCAGTTCTTC.

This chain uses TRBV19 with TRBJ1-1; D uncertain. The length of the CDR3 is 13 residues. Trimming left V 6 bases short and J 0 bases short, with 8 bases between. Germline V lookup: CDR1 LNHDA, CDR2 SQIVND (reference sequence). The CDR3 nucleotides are TGTGCCAGTAGGATAACGATGAACACTGAAGCTTTCTTT. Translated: CASRITMNTEAFF.

The CDR3 nucleotides are TGTGCCAGCCACAGGGGGCGCGGCTACATGAACACTGAAGCTTTCTTT. Its protein is CASHRGRGYMNTEAFF. The genes are TRBV28 and TRBJ1-1; the match to TRBD1 covers 9 bases. The CDR3 runs 16 residues. Trimming cost V 8 bases and J 0 bases; bases outside gene matches: 10. Germline CDR1 reads MDHEN; CDR2 reads SYDVKM.

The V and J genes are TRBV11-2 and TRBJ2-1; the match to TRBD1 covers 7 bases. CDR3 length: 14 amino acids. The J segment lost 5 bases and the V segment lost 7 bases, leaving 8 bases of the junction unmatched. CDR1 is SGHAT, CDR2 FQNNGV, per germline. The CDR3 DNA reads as TGTGCCAGCAAGGGACAGAGACAAAACAATGAGCAGTTCTTC. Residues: CASKGQRQNNEQFF.

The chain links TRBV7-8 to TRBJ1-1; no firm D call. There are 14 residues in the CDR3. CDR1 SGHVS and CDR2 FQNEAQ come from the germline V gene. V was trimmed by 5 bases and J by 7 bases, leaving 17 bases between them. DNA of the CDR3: TGTGCCAGCAGCCTTGAACGATTGGCGGGTGAAGCTTTCTTT. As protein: CASSLERLAGEAFF.

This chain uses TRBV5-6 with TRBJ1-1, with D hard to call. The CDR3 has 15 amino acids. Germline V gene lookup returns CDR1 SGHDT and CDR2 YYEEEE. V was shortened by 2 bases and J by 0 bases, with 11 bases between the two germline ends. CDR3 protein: CASSLDGLMNTEAFF. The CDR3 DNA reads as TGTGCCAGCAGCTTAGACGGTTTGATGAACACTGAAGCTTTCTTT.

The CDR3 here is CASSLAYNEQFF. CDR3 DNA: TGTGCCAGCAGTCTAGCGTACAATGAGCAGTTCTTC. This chain joins TRBV2 and TRBJ2-1, with D perhaps matching TRBD2 (6 bases). CDR1 and CDR2 (germline): SNHLY, FYNNEI. Trimming stripped 5 bases from V and 4 bases from J, with 6 bases between. The CDR3 totals 12 residues.

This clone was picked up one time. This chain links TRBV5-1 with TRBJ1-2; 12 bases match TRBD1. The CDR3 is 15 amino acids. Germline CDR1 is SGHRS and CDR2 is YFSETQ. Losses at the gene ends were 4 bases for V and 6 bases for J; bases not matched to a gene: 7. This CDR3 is CASSPGTGGGDGYTF. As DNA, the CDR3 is TGCGCCAGCAGCCCCGGGACAGGGGGCGGAGATGGCTACACCTTC.

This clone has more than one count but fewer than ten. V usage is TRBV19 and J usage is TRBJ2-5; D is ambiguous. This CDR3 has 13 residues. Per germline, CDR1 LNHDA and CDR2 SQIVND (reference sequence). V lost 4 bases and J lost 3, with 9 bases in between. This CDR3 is CASSTDGEETQYF. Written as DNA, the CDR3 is TGTGCCAGTAGTACGGACGGAGAAGAGACCCAGTACTTC. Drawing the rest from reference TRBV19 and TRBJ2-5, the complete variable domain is DGGITQSPKYLFRKEGQNVTLSCEQNLNHDAMYWYRQDPGQGLRLIYYSQIVNDFQKGDIAEGYSVSREKKESFPLTVTSAQKNPTAFYLCASSTDGEETQYFGPGTRLLVL.

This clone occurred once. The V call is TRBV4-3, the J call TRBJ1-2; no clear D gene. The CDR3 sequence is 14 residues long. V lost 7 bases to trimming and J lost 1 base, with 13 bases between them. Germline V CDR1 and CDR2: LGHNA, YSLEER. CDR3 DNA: TGCGCCAGCACATCGACTGAAAGTAACTATGGCTACACCTTC. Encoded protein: CASTSTESNYGYTF.

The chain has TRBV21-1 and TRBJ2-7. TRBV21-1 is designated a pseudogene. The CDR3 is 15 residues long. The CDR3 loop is CASSNSGTRDYEQYF. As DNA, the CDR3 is TGTGCCAGCAGCAATTCTGGGACCAGGGACTACGAGCAGTACTTC.

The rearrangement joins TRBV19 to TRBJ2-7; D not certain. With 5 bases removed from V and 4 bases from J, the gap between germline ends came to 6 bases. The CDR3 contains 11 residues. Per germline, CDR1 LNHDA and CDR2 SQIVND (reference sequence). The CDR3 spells CASSSGYEQYF. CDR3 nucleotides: TGTGCCAGTAGTTCCGGTTACGAGCAGTACTTC.